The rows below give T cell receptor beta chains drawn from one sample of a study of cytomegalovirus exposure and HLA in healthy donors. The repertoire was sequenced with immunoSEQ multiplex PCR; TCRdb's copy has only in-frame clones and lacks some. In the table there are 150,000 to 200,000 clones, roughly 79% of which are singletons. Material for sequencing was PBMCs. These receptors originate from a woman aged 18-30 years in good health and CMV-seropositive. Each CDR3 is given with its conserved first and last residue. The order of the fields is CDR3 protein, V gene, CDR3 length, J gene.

CDR3aa: CASSIGRGNTIYF
v_gene: TRBV2
len: 13
j_gene: TRBJ1-3

CDR3aa: CATPYECDNSPLHF
v_gene: TRBV4-2
len: 14
j_gene: TRBJ1-6

CDR3aa: CASSLAMGDRVHGYTF
v_gene: TRBV7-9
len: 16
j_gene: TRBJ1-2

CDR3aa: CASSPRGGEKLFF
v_gene: TRBV9
len: 13
j_gene: TRBJ1-4

CDR3aa: CASSYKGLSNSPLHF
v_gene: TRBV27
len: 15
j_gene: TRBJ1-6

CDR3aa: CASKDATGTYEQYF
v_gene: TRBV2
len: 14
j_gene: TRBJ2-7

CDR3aa: CASGQGYFSTDTQYF
v_gene: TRBV5-1
len: 15
j_gene: TRBJ2-3

CDR3aa: CASHRSGDGYTF
v_gene: TRBV9
len: 12
j_gene: TRBJ1-2

CDR3aa: CASAWRGSWQGQGTYEQYF
v_gene: TRBV2
len: 19
j_gene: TRBJ2-7

CDR3aa: CASSVGTENSPLHF
v_gene: TRBV9
len: 14
j_gene: TRBJ1-6

CDR3aa: CASQTGTGSRSPLHF
v_gene: TRBV7-9
len: 15
j_gene: TRBJ1-6

CDR3aa: CASSESQDRGRYGANVLTF
v_gene: TRBV9
len: 19
j_gene: TRBJ2-6

CDR3aa: CASSLGPGQASEQYF
v_gene: TRBV11-2
len: 15
j_gene: TRBJ2-7

CDR3aa: CASSPTTGRNGYTF
v_gene: TRBV18
len: 14
j_gene: TRBJ1-2

CDR3aa: CAWSAYAGGRRGYTF
v_gene: TRBV30
len: 15
j_gene: TRBJ1-2

CDR3aa: CASRNTGGKGSPLHF
v_gene: TRBV19
len: 15
j_gene: TRBJ1-6

CDR3aa: CASRPPLDSDQPQHF
v_gene: TRBV6-1
len: 15
j_gene: TRBJ1-5

CDR3aa: CASSVASGGSTDTQYF
v_gene: TRBV9
len: 16
j_gene: TRBJ2-3

CDR3aa: CASSQPPVPYNEQFF
v_gene: TRBV4-1
len: 15
j_gene: TRBJ2-1

CDR3aa: CASSQSSGQPEAFF
v_gene: TRBV23-1
len: 14
j_gene: TRBJ1-1

CDR3aa: CASSLVAGDTEAFF
v_gene: TRBV7-9
len: 14
j_gene: TRBJ1-1

CDR3aa: CASTHRGQGPLGYTF
v_gene: TRBV6-5
len: 15
j_gene: TRBJ1-2

CDR3aa: CAAGAGGGSTDTQYF
v_gene: TRBV19
len: 15
j_gene: TRBJ2-3

CDR3aa: CASSLEAGATHEQYF
v_gene: TRBV5-5
len: 15
j_gene: TRBJ2-7

CDR3aa: CASSLGSSYGYTF
v_gene: TRBV5-1
len: 13
j_gene: TRBJ1-2

CDR3aa: CAWSASLLSNQPQHF
v_gene: TRBV30
len: 15
j_gene: TRBJ1-5

CDR3aa: CASSDPRVLVVDEQFF
v_gene: TRBV10-2
len: 16
j_gene: TRBJ2-1

CDR3aa: CASSQRTGALSSYNSPLHF
v_gene: TRBV4-1
len: 19
j_gene: TRBJ1-6

CDR3aa: CASSPRTSGGGQETQYF
v_gene: TRBV5-1
len: 17
j_gene: TRBJ2-5

CDR3aa: CASRTAGGRNSPLHF
v_gene: TRBV27
len: 15
j_gene: TRBJ1-6

CDR3aa: CASSALTGPTQYF
v_gene: TRBV28
len: 13
j_gene: TRBJ2-3

CDR3aa: CASSTTSGGDNEQFF
v_gene: TRBV7-9
len: 15
j_gene: TRBJ2-1

CDR3aa: CAWSVRPSGVGGEQYF
v_gene: TRBV30
len: 16
j_gene: NA

CDR3aa: CASSPTRELYEQYF
v_gene: TRBV10-1
len: 14
j_gene: TRBJ2-7

CDR3aa: CASSLDSVPNNEQFF
v_gene: TRBV5-1
len: 15
j_gene: TRBJ2-1

CDR3aa: CASSEGREAQHF
v_gene: TRBV25-1
len: 12
j_gene: TRBJ1-5

CDR3aa: CASSEALWTADTGELFF
v_gene: TRBV6-1
len: 17
j_gene: TRBJ2-2

CDR3aa: CAWSVAWGNTDTQYF
v_gene: TRBV30
len: 15
j_gene: TRBJ2-3

CDR3aa: CASSFSSDRVGEQFF
v_gene: TRBV11-2
len: 15
j_gene: TRBJ2-1

CDR3aa: CASSQDRHLAGLSYEQYF
v_gene: TRBV4-2
len: 18
j_gene: TRBJ2-7

CDR3aa: CASSATSPSVVPDTQYF
v_gene: TRBV9
len: 17
j_gene: TRBJ2-3